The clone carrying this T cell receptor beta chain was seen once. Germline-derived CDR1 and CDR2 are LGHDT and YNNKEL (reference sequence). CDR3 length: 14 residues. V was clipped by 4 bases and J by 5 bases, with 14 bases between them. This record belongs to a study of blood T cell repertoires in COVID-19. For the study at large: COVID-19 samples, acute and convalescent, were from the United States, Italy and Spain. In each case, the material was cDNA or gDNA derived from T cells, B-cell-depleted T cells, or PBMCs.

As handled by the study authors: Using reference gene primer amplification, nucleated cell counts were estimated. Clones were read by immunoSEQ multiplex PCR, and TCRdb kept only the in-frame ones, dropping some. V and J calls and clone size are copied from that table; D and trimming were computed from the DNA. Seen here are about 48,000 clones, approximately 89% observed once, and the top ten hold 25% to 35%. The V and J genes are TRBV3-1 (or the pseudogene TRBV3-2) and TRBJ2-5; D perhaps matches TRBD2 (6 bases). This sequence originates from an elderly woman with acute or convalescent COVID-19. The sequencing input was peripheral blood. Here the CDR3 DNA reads TGTGCCAGCAGCCTCCGGGAGCTAGGTGAGACCCAGTACTTC. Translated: CASSLRELGETQYF.